What follows are 5 T cell receptor beta chains derived from one specimen sequenced in a study of T cell clones after liver transplantation (dated by TCRdb to the late 2010s). Library prep was done by the immunoSEQ multiplex PCR assay. The clones in this table, taken by TCRdb from immuneACCESS, are in-frame only. Not every clone is retained; where verified, under half of the shortfall comes from an unresolved V gene, and the cause of the rest is unknown. The sample table contains tens of thousands of clones; only one count was recorded for about 81% of them. The ten largest clones represent roughly 8.1% of the sample. Per the publication, the time point label means: pre-transplant. The input for sequencing was CD4+ T cells from blood, taken before liver transplant. The origin of the receptors is a human donor who received a liver transplant.

In its sample, this clone was seen a few times. The chain has TRBV29-1 and TRBJ2-3, with a possible D match to TRBD2 (6 bases). The CDR3 is 13 amino acids. The V end lost 7 bases, the J end lost 2 bases, and 13 bases lay between the germline ends. The germline gives CDR1 SQVTM, CDR2 ANQGSEA. The CDR3 sequence is CSAALANTDTQYF. The DNA of the CDR3 is TGCAGCGCTGCACTAGCAAACACAGATACGCAGTATTTT.

The V gene is TRBV5-6, the J gene TRBJ2-3, with 14 bases matching TRBD2. The CDR3 loop spans 17 amino acids. The J segment lost 2 bases and the V segment lost 0 bases, leaving 2 bases of the junction unmatched. Germline V gives CDR1 SGHDT, CDR2 YYEEEE. In nucleotides, the CDR3 is TGTGCCAGCAGCTTGGGACTAGCGGGGGGGCTCACAGATACGCAGTATTTT. Translation gives CASSLGLAGGLTDTQYF.

This chain links TRBV19 with TRBJ2-2; TRBD1 aligns across 9 bases. J was trimmed by 6 bases and V by 8 bases; bases with no gene match: 4. Germline V gives CDR1 LNHDA, CDR2 SQIVND (reference sequence). This CDR3 region has 13 residues. CDR3 amino acids: CASGGTGPGELFF. The CDR3 DNA follows: TGTGCCAGTGGCGGGACAGGGCCCGGGGAGCTGTTTTTT.

The chain couples TRBV5-4 to TRBJ2-5; TRBD1 matches 10 bases. Per the germline V gene, CDR1 is SGHNT and CDR2 is YYREEE (reference sequence). The V and J ends lost 0 bases and 5 bases, in that order; junction bases with no gene match: 7. The CDR3 has 16 amino acids. CDR3 in amino acids: CASSLGRDRGRETQYF. CDR3 coding DNA: TGTGCCAGCAGCTTGGGACGGGACAGGGGCCGGGAGACCCAGTACTTC.

The gene calls are TRBV28 and TRBJ2-7; D is ambiguous. The germline V gene encodes CDR1 MDHEN and CDR2 SYDVKM. CDR3 length equals 13 residues. V gave up 6 bases and J gave up 2 bases, with 11 bases separating them. CDR3 nucleotides: TGTGCCAGCAGCTCGACACCAGCCTACGAGCAGTACTTC. Translated: CASSSTPAYEQYF.